One and the same sample provided the 18 T cell receptor beta chains below, sequenced in a study of CD8 T cells in Susac syndrome. Reverse transcription used roughly 0.45 to 1 ug RNA and random hexamers. MiXCR, run by TCRdb on the immunoSEQ multiplex PCR reads, gives a single entry per CDR3 protein. Here the sample spans about 76,000 distinct CDR3 sequences, roughly 92% being singletons. The sequenced material came from CD8+ T cells from PBMCs. The source of these receptors is a human donor with Susac syndrome.

The chain links TRBV9 to TRBJ2-5; D ambiguous. Trimming removed 0 bases at V and 2 bases at J, with 17 bases between. Germline CDR1 SGDLS, CDR2 YYNGEE. This CDR3 region has 17 residues. DNA for the CDR3: TGTGCCAGCAGCGTAGGCGGCCGACGCTACCAACAAGAGACCCAGTACTTC. It is translated as CASSVGGRRYQQETQYF.

This clonotype was counted a few times. J is TRBJ2-7 and V is TRBV27; D uncertain. The CDR3 has 13 amino acids. Trimming took 2 bases from V and 2 from J, leaving 7 bases between them. Germline CDR1 reads MNHEY; CDR2 reads SMNVEV (reference sequence). The DNA of the CDR3 is TGTGCCAGCAGTTTAGGTGAGACCTACGAGCAGTACTTC. Its protein is CASSLGETYEQYF.

The CDR3 reads CASSEGGGLGYGYTF. The DNA of the CDR3 is TGCGCCAGCAGTGAAGGGGGAGGATTGGGCTATGGCTACACCTTC. The rearrangement links TRBV10-2 to TRBJ1-2; tentative D call: TRBD1 (6 bases). Germline loops: CDR1 WSHSY, CDR2 SAAADI. This CDR3 contains 15 residues. With 3 bases removed from V and 4 bases from J, the gap between germline ends came to 15 bases.

This chain connects TRBV7-9 to TRBJ2-1; D is unclear. The germline CDR1 and CDR2 sequences are SEHNR and FQNEAQ (reference sequence). V was clipped by 5 bases and J by 4 bases, with 6 bases between them. The CDR3 consists of 12 residues. The CDR3 DNA reads as TGTGCCAGCAGCAACGAGTACAATGAGCAGTTCTTC. Amino acid sequence: CASSNEYNEQFF.

J is TRBJ2-7 and V is TRBV18; 7 nucleotides agree with TRBD1. The length of the CDR3 is 14 residues. J was trimmed by 5 bases and V by 0 bases; bases with no gene match: 4. Germline CDR1 and CDR2: KGHSH and LQKENI. The CDR3 region is CASSPPKGAHEQYF. CDR3 in DNA: TGTGCCAGCTCACCACCCAAGGGGGCCCACGAGCAGTACTTC.

J is TRBJ2-2 and V is TRBV20-1, with 7 bases aligning to TRBD1. Trimming at V came to 3 bases and at J to 3 bases, leaving 10 bases not matched to a gene. The CDR3 totals 16 residues. From germline, CDR1 is DFQATT and CDR2 SNEGSKA (reference sequence). The CDR3 DNA reads as TGCAGTGCTAGCATTACAGGGGCAGTCGACACCGGGGAGCTGTTTTTT. Translating it yields CSASITGAVDTGELFF.

A few counts support this clonotype. The chain carries TRBV12-3 or TRBV12-4 and TRBJ2-3; no definite D call. V was cut by 3 bases and J by 0 bases, with 4 bases left in between. This CDR3 has 13 residues. The CDR3 reads CASSFPSTDTQYF. The CDR3 DNA follows: TGTGCCAGCAGTTTCCCCAGCACAGATACGCAGTATTTT.

V usage is TRBV7-9 and J usage is TRBJ2-3; D gene uncertain. V gave up 1 base and J gave up 0 bases, with 11 bases separating them. The germline V gene encodes CDR1 SEHNR and CDR2 FQNEAQ (reference sequence). The CDR3 loop spans 16 amino acids. The CDR3 spells CASSLVRLPSTDTQYF. CDR3 bases: TGTGCCAGCAGCTTAGTACGGCTACCTAGCACAGATACGCAGTATTTT.

The rearrangement links TRBV4-2 to TRBJ2-3, with 7 bases that match TRBD2. This CDR3 has 16 amino acids. The V segment lost 6 bases and the J segment 6 bases; nucleotides outside the gene matches: 15. Germline-derived CDR1 and CDR2 are LGHNA and YNFKEQ. The CDR3 sequence: CASRAGLAEGSDTQYF. CDR3 DNA sequence: TGTGCCAGCAGAGCGGGGCTAGCGGAAGGATCTGATACGCAGTATTTT.

V gene TRBV27 combines with J gene TRBJ2-7; no clear D. This CDR3 has 14 amino acids. Trimming removed 0 bases from V and 0 bases from J, with 6 bases in between. Per the germline V gene, CDR1 is MNHEY and CDR2 is SMNVEV (reference sequence). CDR3 in amino acids: CASSLSLFSYEQYF. The CDR3 DNA sequence: TGTGCCAGCAGTTTATCCCTATTCTCCTACGAGCAGTACTTC.

The chain is built from TRBV20-1 and TRBJ2-7; unclear D gene. CDR3 size: 13 residues. Germline-derived CDR1 and CDR2 are DFQATT and SNEGSKA (reference sequence). V lost 0 bases to trimming and J lost 0 bases, with 6 bases between them. The CDR3 region has the DNA TGCAGTGCTAGAGATCGTATCTCCTACGAGCAGTACTTC. This encodes CSARDRISYEQYF.

The chain employs TRBV28 and TRBJ1-2, with D hard to call. Germline V CDR1 and CDR2: MDHEN, SYDVKM. The CDR3 runs to 20 residues. Trimming pared 2 bases from V and 7 bases from J, leaving 32 bases between. The CDR3 loop reads CASSLAVEPTTGIAVRGYTF. The CDR3, as DNA: TGTGCCAGCAGTTTAGCGGTGGAACCTACGACGGGGATTGCAGTTCGTGGCTACACCTTC.

This CDR3 is CASSSRLAGGSHSSYNEQFF. In DNA, the CDR3 is TGTGCCAGCAGCTCGCGACTAGCGGGAGGCTCCCATAGCTCCTACAATGAGCAGTTCTTC. This chain links TRBV9 with TRBJ2-1; TRBD2 aligns across 13 bases. The CDR3 sequence is 20 residues long. Trimming cost V 4 bases and J 0 bases; bases outside gene matches: 13. Germline V gene lookup returns CDR1 SGDLS and CDR2 YYNGEE.

The chain recombines TRBV29-1 with TRBJ1-1; D possibly corresponds to TRBD1 (5 bases). Trimming left V 4 bases short and J 5 bases short, with 11 bases between. CDR3 length: 12 amino acids. Germline V CDR1 and CDR2: SQVTM, ANQGSEA. DNA for the CDR3: TGCAGCGTTGGTGGGGGGGGGACTGAAGCTTTCTTT. Translated, it gives CSVGGGGTEAFF.

A few counts support this clonotype. The CDR3 region is CASSSGRGEQYF. CDR3 bases: TGTGCCAGCAGTTCGGGTAGGGGCGAGCAGTACTTC. The chain links TRBV27 to TRBJ2-7; TRBD1 is a possible D gene (5 bases). CDR1 and CDR2 (germline): MNHEY, SMNVEV (reference sequence). The V gene lost 4 bases and the J gene lost 6 bases, with 10 bases spanning the gap. The CDR3 has 12 residues.

V gene TRBV7-2 combines with J gene TRBJ2-1; D ambiguous. The CDR3 runs to 12 residues. V was pared by 4 bases and J by 6 bases, with 7 bases between. Per germline, CDR1 SGHTA and CDR2 FQGNSA. The CDR3 DNA reads as TGTGCCAGCAGCTCCTTAGTCAATGAGCAGTTCTTC. It specifies CASSSLVNEQFF. The whole variable domain, filled in from reference TRBV7-2 and TRBJ2-1, reads GAGVSQSPSNKVTEKGKDVELRCDPISGHTALYWYRQSLGQGLEFLIYFQGNSAPDKSGLPSDRFSAERTGGSVSTLTIQRTQQEDSAVYLCASSSLVNEQFFGPGTRLTVL.

V is TRBV20-1 and J is TRBJ1-4, with D possibly TRBD1 on 5 matching bases. Germline CDR1 DFQATT, CDR2 SNEGSKA (reference sequence). V lost 6 bases to trimming and J lost 8 bases, with 19 bases between them. This CDR3 has 14 amino acids. CDR3 nucleotides: TGCAGTGCACAGGCCGGGGCGGATATCGAAAAACTGTTTTTT. Its translation is CSAQAGADIEKLFF.

The chain joins TRBV5-8 to TRBJ1-2; D ambiguous. CDR3 size: 15 residues. The V and J ends lost 0 bases and 1 base respectively, with 10 bases between them. Germline CDR1 reads SGHTS; CDR2 reads YDEGEE. CDR3 sequence reads: CASSLGQAINYGYTF. CDR3 bases: TGTGCCAGCAGCTTGGGTCAGGCGATTAACTATGGCTACACCTTC.